This T cell receptor (beta chain) was retrieved from a study of shared clonotypes between healthy human individuals. Study overall: Donor composition was two women and three men, aged 18 to 49.

The repertoire was sequenced with immunoSEQ multiplex PCR; TCRdb's copy has only in-frame clones and lacks some. The sample yields about 670,000 clones, about 78% seen once. CDR1 and CDR2 (germline): MDHEN, SYDVKM. V shed 4 bases and J shed 4 bases, with 28 bases lying between them. CDR3 length equals 20 residues. V usage is TRBV28 and J usage is TRBJ1-4; D is unclear. Sequenced sample: memory CD4+ T cells sorted from blood. Subset described: CD45RA-negative fraction. The clonotype comes from a woman aged 25 to 45 in good health. CDR3 nucleotide sequence: TGTGCCAGCAGTTCTCAACTTCCCACTACGACTGACCGGAATAATGAAAAACTGTTTTTT. It encodes CASSSQLPTTTDRNNEKLFF.